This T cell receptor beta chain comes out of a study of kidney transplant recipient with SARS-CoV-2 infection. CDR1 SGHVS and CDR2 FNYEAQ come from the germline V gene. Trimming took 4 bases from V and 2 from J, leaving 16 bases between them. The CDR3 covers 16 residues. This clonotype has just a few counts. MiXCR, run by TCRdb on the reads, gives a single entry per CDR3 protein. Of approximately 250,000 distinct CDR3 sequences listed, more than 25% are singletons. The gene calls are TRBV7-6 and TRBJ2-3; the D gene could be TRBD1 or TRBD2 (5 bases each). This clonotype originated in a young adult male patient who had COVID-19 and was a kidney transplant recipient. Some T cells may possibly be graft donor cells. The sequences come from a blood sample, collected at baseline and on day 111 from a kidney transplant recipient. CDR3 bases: TGTGCCAGCAGCTACCGGGACCGGAGAATCACAGATACGCAGTATTTT. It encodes CASSYRDRRITDTQYF.